This TCR beta chain was sequenced for a study of blood T cell repertoires in COVID-19. In the study overall: PBMCs, B-cell-depleted T cells, or T cells provided the cDNA or gDNA that made up the material.

Some clones are missing from TCRdb's copy, which holds only in-frame ones; the method was immunoSEQ multiplex PCR. The sample has 90,000 to 140,000 clones, roughly 79% seen once; the top ten hold around two fifths. The V end was cut by 2 bases, the J end by 2 bases, with 11 bases between. This CDR3 region has 15 residues. Germline values: CDR1 MDHEN, CDR2 SYDVKM. The genes are TRBV28 and TRBJ2-3; D might be TRBD1 (5 bases). The TCR comes from a man aged 80 or over with acute or convalescent COVID-19. The specimen sequenced was peripheral blood. This chain's CDR3 is CASSLARVDTDTQYF. In DNA, the CDR3 is TGTGCCAGCAGTTTAGCCAGGGTAGACACAGATACGCAGTATTTT.